This TCR beta chain is drawn from a study of shared clonotypes between healthy human individuals. Study in general: The donor pool was made up of two women and three men aged 18 to 49.

CD45RA+ naive and CD45RA-negative memory subsets were separated from CD4+ cells. Comment on this clone: Its target is unknown. The same CDR3 also results from other DNA sequences found in this sample.

From germline, CDR1 is SGHTA and CDR2 FQGNSA. This CDR3 has 14 amino acids. Losses at the gene ends were 4 bases for V and 4 bases for J; bases not matched to a gene: 3. Regarding the study as a whole: Measured sharing among donors was expected to vary with sequencing depth. Estimated richness values were generally larger in naive subsets than in memory subsets.

The table came from immunoSEQ multiplex PCR; TCRdb's copy has only in-frame clones and leaves some out. The table lists approximately 2.4 million clones, 90% to 97% of them singletons. Sequences were obtained from naive CD4+ T cells sorted from blood. Subset given: CD45RA+ positively selected. The genes are TRBV7-2 and TRBJ2-7; TRBD2 matches 11 bases. The TCR sequence derives from a man younger than 35 in good health. CDR3 in amino acids: CASSSTSGNYEQYF. The DNA for the CDR3 is TGTGCCAGCAGCTCGACTAGCGGGAATTACGAGCAGTACTTC.